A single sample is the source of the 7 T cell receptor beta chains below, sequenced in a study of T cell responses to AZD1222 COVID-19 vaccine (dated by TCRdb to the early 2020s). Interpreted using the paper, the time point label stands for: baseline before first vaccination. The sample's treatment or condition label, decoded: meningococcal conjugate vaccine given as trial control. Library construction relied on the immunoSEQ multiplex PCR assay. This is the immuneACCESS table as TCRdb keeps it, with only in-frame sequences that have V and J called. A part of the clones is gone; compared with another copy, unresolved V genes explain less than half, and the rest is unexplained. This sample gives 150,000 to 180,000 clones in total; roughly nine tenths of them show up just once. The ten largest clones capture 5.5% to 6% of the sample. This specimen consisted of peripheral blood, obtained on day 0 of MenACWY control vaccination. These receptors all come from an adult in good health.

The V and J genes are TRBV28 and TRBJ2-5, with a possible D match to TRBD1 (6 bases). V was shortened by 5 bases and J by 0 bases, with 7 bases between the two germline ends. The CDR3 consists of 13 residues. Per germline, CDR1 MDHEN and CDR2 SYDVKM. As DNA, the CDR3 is TGTGCCAGCAGTCGACAGGACCAAGAGACCCAGTACTTC. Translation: CASSRQDQETQYF.

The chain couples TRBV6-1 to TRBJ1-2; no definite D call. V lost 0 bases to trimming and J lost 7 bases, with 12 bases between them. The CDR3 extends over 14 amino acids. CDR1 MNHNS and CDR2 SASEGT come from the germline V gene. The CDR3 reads CASSEASARGGYTF. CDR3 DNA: TGTGCCAGCAGTGAAGCTTCGGCTCGGGGTGGCTACACCTTC.

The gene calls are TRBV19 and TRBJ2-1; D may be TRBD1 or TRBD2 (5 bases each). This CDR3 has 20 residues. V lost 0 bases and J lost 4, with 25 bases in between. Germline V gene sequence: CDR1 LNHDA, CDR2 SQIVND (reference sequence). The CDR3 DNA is TGTGCCAGTAGTATAGAGGGGACGGTCAGGGATCGTAACAAGTACAATGAGCAGTTCTTC. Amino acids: CASSIEGTVRDRNKYNEQFF.

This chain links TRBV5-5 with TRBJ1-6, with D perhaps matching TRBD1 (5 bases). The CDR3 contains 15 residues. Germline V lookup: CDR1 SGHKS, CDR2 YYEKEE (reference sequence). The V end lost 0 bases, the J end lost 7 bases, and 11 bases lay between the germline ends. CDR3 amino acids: CASSLASGWNSPLHF. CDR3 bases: TGTGCCAGCAGCTTGGCATCAGGGTGGAATTCACCCCTCCACTTT.

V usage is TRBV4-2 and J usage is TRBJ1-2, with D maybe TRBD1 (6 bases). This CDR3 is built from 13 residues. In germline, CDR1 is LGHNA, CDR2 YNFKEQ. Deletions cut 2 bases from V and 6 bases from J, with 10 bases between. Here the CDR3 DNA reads TGTGCCAGCAGCCAATCCGGGGGCGATGGCTACACCTTC. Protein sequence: CASSQSGGDGYTF.

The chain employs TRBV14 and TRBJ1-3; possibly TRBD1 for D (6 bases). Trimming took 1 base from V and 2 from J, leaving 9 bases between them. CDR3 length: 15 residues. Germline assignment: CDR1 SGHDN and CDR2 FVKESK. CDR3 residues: CASSQVRTAGNTIYF. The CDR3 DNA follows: TGTGCCAGCAGCCAAGTGAGGACAGCTGGAAACACCATATATTTT.

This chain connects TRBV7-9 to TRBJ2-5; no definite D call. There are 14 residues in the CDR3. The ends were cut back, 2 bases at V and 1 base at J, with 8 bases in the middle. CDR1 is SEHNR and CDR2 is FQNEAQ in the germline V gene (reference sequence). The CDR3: CASSLWHLQETQYF. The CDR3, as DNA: TGTGCCAGCAGCTTATGGCACCTCCAAGAGACCCAGTACTTC.